These 14 T cell receptor beta chains came from one sample sequenced in a study of cytomegalovirus exposure and HLA in healthy donors. It was with 60 Vbeta and 13 Jbeta primers that the PCR ran. Clones were read by immunoSEQ multiplex PCR, and TCRdb kept only the in-frame ones, dropping some. This table has over 100,000 clones, approximately 71% appearing once. The specimen sequenced was PBMCs. Receptors were obtained from a man in his forties in good health and CMV-seronegative.

The chain is built from TRBV28 and TRBJ2-7; 9 positions match TRBD2. Germline CDR1 MDHEN, CDR2 SYDVKM. V gave up 7 bases and J gave up 4 bases; unmatched junction bases: 14. The CDR3 has 16 residues. The CDR3 sequence: CASTGLAGPRSYEQYF. In DNA, the CDR3 is TGTGCCAGCACGGGTCTAGCGGGGCCTAGGTCATACGAGCAGTACTTC.

This clone was detected once. The chain uses TRBV7-8 and TRBJ1-4, with 9 bases aligning to TRBD1. Germline-derived CDR1 and CDR2 are SGHVS and FQNEAQ. The ends lost 0 bases at V and 8 bases at J; junction bases unmatched: 4. The CDR3 contains 15 residues. Here the CDR3 reads CASSLAGQGREKLFF. The DNA for the CDR3 is TGTGCCAGCAGCTTAGCGGGACAGGGTCGGGAAAAACTGTTTTTT.

J is TRBJ2-1 and V is TRBV4-2, with D perhaps TRBD1 (6 bases). V lost 1 base to trimming and J lost 8 bases, with 18 bases between them. The CDR3 loop spans 16 amino acids. Germline V CDR1 and CDR2: LGHNA, YNFKEQ. CDR3 in DNA: TGTGCCAGCAGCCAAGTTTACGGACAGATTGACGATGAGCAGTTCTTC. This codes for CASSQVYGQIDDEQFF.

V and J are TRBV2 and TRBJ2-2; 7 positions agree with TRBD1. CDR3 length equals 15 residues. Germline V gene lookup returns CDR1 SNHLY and CDR2 FYNNEI. V gave up 3 bases and J gave up 4 bases; unmatched junction bases: 5. The CDR3 DNA follows: TGTGCCAGCAGTGAGACAGGGTTGCGCACCGGGGAGCTGTTTTTT. Residues: CASSETGLRTGELFF.

The rearrangement links TRBV19 to TRBJ1-1; 8 bases are shared with TRBD1. This CDR3 has 15 amino acids. Unmatched junction bases numbered 5, after V lost 4 bases and J lost 1 base. Looked up from germline, CDR1 is LNHDA and CDR2 is SQIVND (reference sequence). CDR3 nucleotide sequence: TGTGCCAGTAGTAGGGATGGACAGGGGAACACTGAAGCTTTCTTT. Translating gives CASSRDGQGNTEAFF.

In its sample, this clone was seen once. V usage is TRBV5-5 and J usage is TRBJ1-6, with D possibly TRBD1 on 5 matching bases. The germline CDR1 and CDR2 sequences are SGHKS and YYEKEE (reference sequence). Trimming took 4 bases from V and 7 from J, leaving 15 bases between them. The length of the CDR3 is 15 residues. The CDR3 loop is CASSGHGGVNSPLHF. CDR3 sequence (DNA): TGTGCCAGCAGCGGCCACGGGGGTGTCAATTCACCCCTCCACTTT.

Here the CDR3 reads CAISDWAGPISGNTIYF. The DNA for the CDR3 is TGTGCCATCAGTGACTGGGCAGGGCCTATCTCTGGAAACACCATATATTTT. V gene TRBV10-3 combines with J gene TRBJ1-3; a weak D match, TRBD1 (5 bases). The CDR3 totals 17 residues. Trimming removed 3 bases at V and 0 bases at J, with 15 bases between. Germline CDR1 reads ENHRY; CDR2 reads SYGVKD.

This clone has a handful of counts. The V and J genes are TRBV4-3 and TRBJ2-5, with TRBD2 matching over 7 bases. The CDR3 spans 12 residues. From germline, CDR1 is LGHNA and CDR2 YSLEER. The V and J ends lost 1 base and 11 bases, in that order; junction bases with no gene match: 4. The CDR3 is CASSQATSLQYF. The CDR3 DNA reads as TGCGCCAGCAGCCAAGCGACTAGCCTTCAGTACTTC.

The chain has TRBV7-2 and TRBJ2-7, with 7 positions matching TRBD2. Per germline, CDR1 SGHTA and CDR2 FQGNSA. The CDR3 runs 15 residues. Germline trimming cut 1 base from V and 2 bases from J; bases unmatched to any gene: 5. This CDR3 is CASSLGGGIAYEQYF. The CDR3 region has the DNA TGTGCCAGCAGCTTAGGCGGGGGTATCGCCTACGAGCAGTACTTC.

The chain has TRBV2 and TRBJ2-5, with a possible D match to TRBD2 (5 bases). Germline lookup yields CDR1 SNHLY and CDR2 FYNNEI. The CDR3 has 12 amino acids. Trimming took 4 bases from V and 3 from J, leaving 6 bases between them. The CDR3 DNA reads as TGTGCCAGCAGTGTGCGGGAAGAGACCCAGTACTTC. As protein: CASSVREETQYF.

The chain recombines TRBV7-6 with TRBJ2-7, with 9 bases that match TRBD2. This CDR3 spans 16 amino acids. CDR1 is SGHVS, CDR2 FNYEAQ, per germline. V dropped 1 base and J dropped 0; count of bases not matched to a gene: 4. CDR3 region: CASSLGSGGGSYEQYF. DNA of the CDR3: TGTGCCAGCAGCTTAGGTAGCGGGGGAGGCTCCTACGAGCAGTACTTC.

The V and J genes are TRBV5-1 and TRBJ1-1; possible D gene TRBD1, 6 bases. The V and J ends lost 0 bases and 0 bases respectively, with 15 bases between them. This CDR3 comprises 17 residues. Germline V gene data show CDR1 as SGHRS and CDR2 as YFSETQ. For the CDR3, the DNA is TGCGCCAGCAGCTTGGGCCGGGGGGCTACTTTGAACACTGAAGCTTTCTTT. It encodes CASSLGRGATLNTEAFF.

The chain carries TRBV7-2 and TRBJ1-5; maybe TRBD1 (5 bases). Between the trimmed V and J ends, which lost 2 bases and 3 bases, there was a span of 11 bases. This CDR3 is built from 15 residues. Germline V lookup: CDR1 SGHTA, CDR2 FQGNSA. CDR3: CASSLRRGTNQPQHF. The CDR3, as DNA: TGTGCCAGCAGCTTACGAAGGGGTACCAATCAGCCCCAGCATTTT.

The rearrangement joins TRBV5-1 to TRBJ1-1, with 12 nucleotides matching TRBD1. Germline assignment: CDR1 SGHRS and CDR2 YFSETQ. The CDR3 covers 15 residues. After removal of 3 bases from V and 2 bases from J, the junction contained 2 bases not matched to a gene. This chain's CDR3 is CASSWGTGGNTEAFF. In DNA, the CDR3 is TGCGCCAGCAGCTGGGGGACAGGGGGCAACACTGAAGCTTTCTTT. The whole variable domain, remainder taken from reference TRBV5-1 and TRBJ1-1, is KAGVTQTPRYLIKTRGQQVTLSCSPISGHRSVSWYQQTPGQGLQFLFEYFSETQRNKGNFPGRFSGRQFSNSRSEMNVSTLELGDSALYLCASSWGTGGNTEAFFGQGTRLTVV.